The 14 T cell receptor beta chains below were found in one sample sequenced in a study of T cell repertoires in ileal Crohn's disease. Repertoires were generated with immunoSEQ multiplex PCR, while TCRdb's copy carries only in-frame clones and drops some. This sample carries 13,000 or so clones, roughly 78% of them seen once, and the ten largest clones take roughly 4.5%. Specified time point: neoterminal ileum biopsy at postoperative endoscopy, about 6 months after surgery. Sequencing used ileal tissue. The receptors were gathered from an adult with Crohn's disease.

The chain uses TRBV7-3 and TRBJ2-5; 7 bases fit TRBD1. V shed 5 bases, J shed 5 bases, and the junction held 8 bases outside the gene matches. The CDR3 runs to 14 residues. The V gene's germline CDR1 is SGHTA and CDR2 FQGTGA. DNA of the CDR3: TGTGCCAGCAGCCCCGAGGGGGCAAGGGAGACCCAGTACTTC. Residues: CASSPEGARETQYF.

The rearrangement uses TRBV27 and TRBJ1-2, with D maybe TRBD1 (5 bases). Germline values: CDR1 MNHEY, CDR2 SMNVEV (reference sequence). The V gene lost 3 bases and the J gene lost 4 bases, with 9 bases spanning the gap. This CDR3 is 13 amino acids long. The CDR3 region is CASSLAGPYGYTF. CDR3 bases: TGTGCCAGCAGTTTGGCAGGGCCCTATGGCTACACCTTC.

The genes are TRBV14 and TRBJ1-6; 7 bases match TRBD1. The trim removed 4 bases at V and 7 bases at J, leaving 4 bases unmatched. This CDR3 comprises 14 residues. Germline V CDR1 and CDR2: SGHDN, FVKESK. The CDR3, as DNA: TGTGCCAGCAGCCTCGGGACAGCCAATTCACCCCTCCACTTT. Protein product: CASSLGTANSPLHF.

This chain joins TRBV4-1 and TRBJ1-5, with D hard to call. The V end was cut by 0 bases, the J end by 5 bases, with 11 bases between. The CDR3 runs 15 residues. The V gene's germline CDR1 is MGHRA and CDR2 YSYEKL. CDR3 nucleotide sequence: TGCGCCAGCAGCCAAGACTCGGGTGCACATCAGCCCCAGCATTTT. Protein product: CASSQDSGAHQPQHF.

The DNA for the CDR3 is TGCGCCAGCAGCCCATATCCAGACAGGGAGAATTACGAGCAGTACTTC. This sequence encodes CASSPYPDRENYEQYF. The chain recombines TRBV4-1 with TRBJ2-7, with 7 bases lining up with TRBD1. V gave up 4 bases and J gave up 4 bases; unmatched junction bases: 13. The CDR3 consists of 16 residues. Germline lookup yields CDR1 MGHRA and CDR2 YSYEKL.

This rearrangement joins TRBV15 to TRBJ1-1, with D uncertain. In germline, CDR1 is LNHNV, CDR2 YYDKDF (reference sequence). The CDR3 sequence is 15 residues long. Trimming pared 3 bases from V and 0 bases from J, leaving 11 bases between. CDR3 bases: TGTGCCACCAGCAGCGGGAGGATGATGAACACTGAAGCTTTCTTT. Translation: CATSSGRMMNTEAFF.

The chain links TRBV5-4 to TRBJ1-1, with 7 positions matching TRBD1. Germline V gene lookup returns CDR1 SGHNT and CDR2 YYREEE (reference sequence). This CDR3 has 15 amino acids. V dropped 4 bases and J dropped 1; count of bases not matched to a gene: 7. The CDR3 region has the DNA TGTGCCAGCAGCCCCACACAGGGGCGGAACACTGAAGCTTTCTTT. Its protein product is CASSPTQGRNTEAFF.

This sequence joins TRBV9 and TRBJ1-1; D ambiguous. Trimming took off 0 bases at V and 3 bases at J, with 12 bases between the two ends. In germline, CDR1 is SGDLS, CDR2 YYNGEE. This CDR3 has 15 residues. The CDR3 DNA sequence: TGTGCCAGCAGCGTAGGGGCAGGAATGGACACTGAAGCTTTCTTT. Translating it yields CASSVGAGMDTEAFF.

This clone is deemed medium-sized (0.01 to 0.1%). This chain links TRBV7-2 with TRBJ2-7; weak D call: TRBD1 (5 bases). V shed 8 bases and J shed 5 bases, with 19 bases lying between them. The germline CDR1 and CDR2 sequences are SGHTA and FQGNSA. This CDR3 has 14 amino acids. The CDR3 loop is CASVIGQGFHEQYF. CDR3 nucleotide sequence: TGTGCCAGCGTCATAGGGCAGGGCTTCCACGAGCAGTACTTC.

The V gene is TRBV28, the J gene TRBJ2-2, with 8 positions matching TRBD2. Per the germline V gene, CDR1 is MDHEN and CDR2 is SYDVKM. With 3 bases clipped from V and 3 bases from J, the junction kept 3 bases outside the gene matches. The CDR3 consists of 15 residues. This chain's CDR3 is CASSFTSGYTGELFF. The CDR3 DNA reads TGTGCCAGCAGTTTTACTAGCGGTTACACCGGGGAGCTGTTTTTT.

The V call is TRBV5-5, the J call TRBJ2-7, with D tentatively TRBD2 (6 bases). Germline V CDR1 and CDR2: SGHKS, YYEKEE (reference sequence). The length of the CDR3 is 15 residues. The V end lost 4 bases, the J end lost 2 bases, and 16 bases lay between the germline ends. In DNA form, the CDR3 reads TGTGCCAGCAGCGGGGGGAACACACTTACCTACGAGCAGTACTTC. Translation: CASSGGNTLTYEQYF.

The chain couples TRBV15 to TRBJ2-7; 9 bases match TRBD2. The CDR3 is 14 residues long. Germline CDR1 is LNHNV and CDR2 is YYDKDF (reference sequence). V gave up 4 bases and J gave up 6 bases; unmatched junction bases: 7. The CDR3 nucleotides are TGTGCCACCAGCATAGCGGGGGTACTACGCGAGCAGTACTTC. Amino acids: CATSIAGVLREQYF.

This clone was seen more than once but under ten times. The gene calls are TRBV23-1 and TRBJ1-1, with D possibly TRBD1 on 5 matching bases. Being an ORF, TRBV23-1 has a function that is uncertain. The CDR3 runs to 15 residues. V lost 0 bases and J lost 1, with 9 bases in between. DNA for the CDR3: TGCGCCAGCAGTCAATCGGGAGGGGAGAACACTGAAGCTTTCTTT. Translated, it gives CASSQSGGENTEAFF.

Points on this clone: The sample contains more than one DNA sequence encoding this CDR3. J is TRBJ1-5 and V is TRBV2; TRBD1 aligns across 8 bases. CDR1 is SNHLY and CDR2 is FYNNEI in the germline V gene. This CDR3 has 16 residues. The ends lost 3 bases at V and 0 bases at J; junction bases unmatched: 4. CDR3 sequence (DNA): TGTGCCAGCAGTGATGGACAGGGCTATAGCAATCAGCCCCAGCATTTT. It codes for CASSDGQGYSNQPQHF.